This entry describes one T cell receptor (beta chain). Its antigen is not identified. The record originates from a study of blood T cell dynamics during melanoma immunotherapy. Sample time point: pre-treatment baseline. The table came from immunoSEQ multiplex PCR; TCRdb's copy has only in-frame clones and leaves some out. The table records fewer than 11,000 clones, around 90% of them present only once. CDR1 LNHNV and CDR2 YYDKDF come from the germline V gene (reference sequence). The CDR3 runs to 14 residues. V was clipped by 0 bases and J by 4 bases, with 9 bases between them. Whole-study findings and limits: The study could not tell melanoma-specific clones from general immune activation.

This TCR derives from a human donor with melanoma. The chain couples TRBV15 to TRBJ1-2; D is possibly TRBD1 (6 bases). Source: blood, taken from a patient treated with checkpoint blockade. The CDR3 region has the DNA TGTGCCACCAGCAGAGAGGCAGGGGTCTATGGCTACACCTTC. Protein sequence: CATSREAGVYGYTF.